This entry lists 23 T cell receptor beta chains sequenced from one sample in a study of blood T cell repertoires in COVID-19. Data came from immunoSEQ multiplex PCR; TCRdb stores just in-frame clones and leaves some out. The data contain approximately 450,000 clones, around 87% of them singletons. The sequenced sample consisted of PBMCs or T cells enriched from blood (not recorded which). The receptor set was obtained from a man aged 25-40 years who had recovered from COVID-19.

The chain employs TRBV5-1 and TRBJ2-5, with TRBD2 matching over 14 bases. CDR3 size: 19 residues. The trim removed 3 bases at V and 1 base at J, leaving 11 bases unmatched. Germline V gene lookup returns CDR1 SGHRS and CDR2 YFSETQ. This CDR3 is CASSSTGTSGSGAQETQYF. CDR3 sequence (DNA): TGCGCCAGCAGCTCGACCGGGACTAGCGGGAGTGGAGCCCAAGAGACCCAGTACTTC.

The CDR3 DNA sequence: TGCGCCAGCAGCCCGCAGACTAACTATGGCTACACCTTC. Amino acids: CASSPQTNYGYTF. The chain recombines TRBV10-2 with TRBJ1-2; D is uncertain. Trimming took 6 bases from V and 0 from J, leaving 8 bases between them. The germline gives CDR1 WSHSY, CDR2 SAAADI. The CDR3 spans 13 residues.

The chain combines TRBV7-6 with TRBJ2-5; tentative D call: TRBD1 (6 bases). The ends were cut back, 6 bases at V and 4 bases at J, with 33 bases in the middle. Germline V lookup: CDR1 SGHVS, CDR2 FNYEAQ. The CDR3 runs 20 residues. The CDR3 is CASSRVGGRSLVGHGETQYF. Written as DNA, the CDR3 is TGTGCCAGCAGTAGGGTAGGGGGACGGAGCCTCGTTGGGCATGGAGAGACCCAGTACTTC.

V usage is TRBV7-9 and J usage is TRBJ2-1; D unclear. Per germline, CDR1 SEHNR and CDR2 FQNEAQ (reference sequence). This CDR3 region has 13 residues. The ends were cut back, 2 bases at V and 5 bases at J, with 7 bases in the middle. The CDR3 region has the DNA TGTGCCAGCAGCTTAAGCCTGAACAATGAGCAGTTCTTC. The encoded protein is CASSLSLNNEQFF.

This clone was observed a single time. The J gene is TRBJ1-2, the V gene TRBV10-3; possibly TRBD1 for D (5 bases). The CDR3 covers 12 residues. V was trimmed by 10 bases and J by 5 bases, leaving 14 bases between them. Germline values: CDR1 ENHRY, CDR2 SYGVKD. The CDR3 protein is CASQGGGYGYTF. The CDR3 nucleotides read TGTGCCAGCCAGGGAGGAGGGTATGGCTACACCTTC.

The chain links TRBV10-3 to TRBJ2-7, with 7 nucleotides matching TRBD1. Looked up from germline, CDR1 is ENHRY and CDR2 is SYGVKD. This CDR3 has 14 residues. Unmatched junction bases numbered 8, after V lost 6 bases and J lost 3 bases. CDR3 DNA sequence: TGTGCCATCAGGAGGAACAGGGGAAGCTACGAGCAGTACTTC. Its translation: CAIRRNRGSYEQYF.

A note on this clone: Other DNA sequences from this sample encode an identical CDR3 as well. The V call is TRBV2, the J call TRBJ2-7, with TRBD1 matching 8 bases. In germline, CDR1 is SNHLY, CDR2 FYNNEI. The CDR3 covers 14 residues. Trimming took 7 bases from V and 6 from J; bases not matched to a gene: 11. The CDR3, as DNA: TGTGCCAGCAAAGAACAGGGGGGTGTTGGCGAGCAGTACTTC. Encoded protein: CASKEQGGVGEQYF. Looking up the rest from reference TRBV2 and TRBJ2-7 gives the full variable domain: EPEVTQTPSHQVTQMGQEVILRCVPISNHLYFYWYRQILGQKVEFLVSFYNNEISEKSEIFDDQFSVERPDGSNFTLKIRSTKLEDSAMYFCASKEQGGVGEQYFGPGTRLTVT.

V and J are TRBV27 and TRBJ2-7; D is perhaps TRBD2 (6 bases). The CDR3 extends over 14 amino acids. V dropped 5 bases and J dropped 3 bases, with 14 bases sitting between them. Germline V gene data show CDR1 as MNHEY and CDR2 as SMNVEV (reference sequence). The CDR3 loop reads CASSAGLGGYEQYF. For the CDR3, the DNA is TGTGCCAGCAGTGCGGGACTTGGGGGCTACGAGCAGTACTTC.

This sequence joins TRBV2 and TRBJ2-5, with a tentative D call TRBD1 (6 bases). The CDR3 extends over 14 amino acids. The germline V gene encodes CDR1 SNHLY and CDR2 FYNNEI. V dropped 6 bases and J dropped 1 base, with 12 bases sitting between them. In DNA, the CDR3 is TGTGCCAGCAGAAGGGGGTATCCCCAAGAGACCCAGTACTTC. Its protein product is CASRRGYPQETQYF. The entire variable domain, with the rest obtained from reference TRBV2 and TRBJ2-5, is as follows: EPEVTQTPSHQVTQMGQEVILRCVPISNHLYFYWYRQILGQKVEFLVSFYNNEISEKSEIFDDQFSVERPDGSNFTLKIRSTKLEDSAMYFCASRRGYPQETQYFGPGTRLLVL.

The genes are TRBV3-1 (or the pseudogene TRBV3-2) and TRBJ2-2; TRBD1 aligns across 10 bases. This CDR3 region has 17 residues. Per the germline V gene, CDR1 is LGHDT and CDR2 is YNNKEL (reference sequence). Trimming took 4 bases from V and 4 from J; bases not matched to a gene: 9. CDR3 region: CASSRRRGTGATGELFF. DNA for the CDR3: TGTGCCAGCAGCCGCAGACGGGGGACAGGGGCCACCGGGGAGCTGTTTTTT.

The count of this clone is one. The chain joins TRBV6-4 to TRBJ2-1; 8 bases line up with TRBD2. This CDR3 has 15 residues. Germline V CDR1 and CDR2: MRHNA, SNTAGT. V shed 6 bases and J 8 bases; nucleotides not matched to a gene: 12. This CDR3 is CASSAYGLAGHEQFF. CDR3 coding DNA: TGTGCCAGCAGCGCCTACGGACTAGCAGGCCATGAGCAGTTCTTC.

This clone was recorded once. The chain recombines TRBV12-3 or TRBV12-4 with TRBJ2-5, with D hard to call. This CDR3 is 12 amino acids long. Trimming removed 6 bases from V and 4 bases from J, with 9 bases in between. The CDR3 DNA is TGTGCCAGCAGAAGAGGTCTAGAGACCCAGTACTTC. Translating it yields CASRRGLETQYF.

The CDR3 DNA reads as TGCGCCAGCAGCGGGACAGGGAGCTCCTACGAGCAGTACTTC. It encodes CASSGTGSSYEQYF. The J gene is TRBJ2-7, the V gene TRBV5-1, with 9 nucleotides matching TRBD1. V dropped 4 bases and J dropped 0; count of bases not matched to a gene: 2. CDR1 is SGHRS and CDR2 is YFSETQ in the germline V gene. This CDR3 has 14 amino acids.

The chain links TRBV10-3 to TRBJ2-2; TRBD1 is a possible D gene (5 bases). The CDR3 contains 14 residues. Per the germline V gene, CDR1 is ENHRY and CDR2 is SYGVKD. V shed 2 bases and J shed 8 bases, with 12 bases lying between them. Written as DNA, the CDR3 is TGTGCCATCAGTGAGCTACAGGAAAAAGGGGAGCTGTTTTTT. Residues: CAISELQEKGELFF.

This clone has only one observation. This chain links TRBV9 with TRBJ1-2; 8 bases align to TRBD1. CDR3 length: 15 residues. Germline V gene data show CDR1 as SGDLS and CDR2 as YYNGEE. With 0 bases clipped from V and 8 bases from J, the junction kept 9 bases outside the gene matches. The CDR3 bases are TGTGCCAGCAGCGTAGTGGGACAGGACCCCCTCGGCTACACCTTC. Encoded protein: CASSVVGQDPLGYTF.

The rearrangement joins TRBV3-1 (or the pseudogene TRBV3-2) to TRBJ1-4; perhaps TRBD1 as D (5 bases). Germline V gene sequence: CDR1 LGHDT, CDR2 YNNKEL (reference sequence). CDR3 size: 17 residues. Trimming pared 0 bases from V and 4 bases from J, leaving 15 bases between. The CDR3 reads CASSQDWGGANNEKLFF. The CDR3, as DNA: TGTGCCAGCAGCCAAGATTGGGGCGGGGCGAATAATGAAAAACTGTTTTTT.

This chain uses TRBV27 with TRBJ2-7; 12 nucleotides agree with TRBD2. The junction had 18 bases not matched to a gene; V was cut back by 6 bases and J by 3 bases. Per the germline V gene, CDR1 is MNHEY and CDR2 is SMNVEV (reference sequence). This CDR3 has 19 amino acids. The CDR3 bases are TGTGCCAGCAGCTCCGTCCGGTCCCGCCCGGGACTAGCGGGCTACGAGCAGTACTTC. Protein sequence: CASSSVRSRPGLAGYEQYF.

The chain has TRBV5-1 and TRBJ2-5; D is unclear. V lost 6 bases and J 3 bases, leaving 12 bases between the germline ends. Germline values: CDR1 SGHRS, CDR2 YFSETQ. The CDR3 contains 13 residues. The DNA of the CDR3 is TGCGCCAGCACCCTCCCAGGAAAAGAGACCCAGTACTTC. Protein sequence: CASTLPGKETQYF.

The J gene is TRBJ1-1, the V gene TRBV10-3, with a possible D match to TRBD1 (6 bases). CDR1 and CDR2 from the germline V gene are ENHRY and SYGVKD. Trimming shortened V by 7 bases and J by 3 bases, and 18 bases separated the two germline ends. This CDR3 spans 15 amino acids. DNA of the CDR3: TGTGCCATCAAACTCAGGGGCGCAGGGGACACTGAAGCTTTCTTT. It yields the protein CAIKLRGAGDTEAFF.

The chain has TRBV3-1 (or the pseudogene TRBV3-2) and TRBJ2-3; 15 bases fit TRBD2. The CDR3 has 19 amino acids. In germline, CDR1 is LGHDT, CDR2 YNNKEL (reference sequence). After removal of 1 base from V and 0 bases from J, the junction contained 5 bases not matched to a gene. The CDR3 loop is CASSQVGLAGGPSTDTQYF. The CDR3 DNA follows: TGTGCCAGCAGCCAAGTAGGACTAGCGGGAGGGCCGAGCACAGATACGCAGTATTTT.

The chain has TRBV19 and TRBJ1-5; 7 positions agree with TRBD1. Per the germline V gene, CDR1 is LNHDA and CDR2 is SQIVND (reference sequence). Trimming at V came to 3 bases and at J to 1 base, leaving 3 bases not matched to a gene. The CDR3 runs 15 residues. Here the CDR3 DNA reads TGTGCCAGTAGTATCGGCAGGGGGAGCAATCAGCCCCAGCATTTT. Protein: CASSIGRGSNQPQHF. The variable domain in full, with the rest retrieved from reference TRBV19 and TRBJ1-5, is DGGITQSPKYLFRKEGQNVTLSCEQNLNHDAMYWYRQDPGQGLRLIYYSQIVNDFQKGDIAEGYSVSREKKESFPLTVTSAQKNPTAFYLCASSIGRGSNQPQHFGDGTRLSIL.

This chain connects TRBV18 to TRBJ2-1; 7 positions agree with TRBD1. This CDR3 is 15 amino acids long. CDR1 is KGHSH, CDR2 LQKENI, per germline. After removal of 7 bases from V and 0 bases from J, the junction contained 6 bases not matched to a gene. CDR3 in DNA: TGTGCCAGCTACAGGGGACCGAGCTCCTACAATGAGCAGTTCTTC. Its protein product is CASYRGPSSYNEQFF.

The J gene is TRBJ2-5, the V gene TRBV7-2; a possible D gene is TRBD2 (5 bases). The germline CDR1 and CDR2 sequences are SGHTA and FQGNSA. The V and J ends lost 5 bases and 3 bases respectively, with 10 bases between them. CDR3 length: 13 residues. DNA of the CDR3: TGTGCCAGCAGCGTCCGGGGAAAAGAGACCCAGTACTTC. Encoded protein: CASSVRGKETQYF.